The clone carrying this T cell receptor beta chain has a handful of counts. Germline V gene lookup returns CDR1 SGHVS and CDR2 FQNEAQ. With 0 bases clipped from V and 0 bases from J, the junction kept 8 bases outside the gene matches. This CDR3 is 18 amino acids long. This entry is derived from a study of beta chain features in type 1 diabetes. Overall study context: Cell yields, gender and age were similar in healthy donors and patients.

One heparinised draw of blood, averaging around 100 mL, came from each donor. Purity exceeded 95% in all sorted populations. Expressed TCRB transcripts were sequenced because the entire RNA isolate underwent reverse transcription. Libraries were prepared by immunoSEQ multiplex PCR; TCRdb keeps only in-frame clonotypes and omits some of them. The data hold 300,000 to 450,000 clones, with roughly 12% observed a single time. The receptor's source is a young man in good health. The gene calls are TRBV7-8 and TRBJ2-1; 7 bases are shared with TRBD1. The sample taken for sequencing was naive CD4+ T cells from blood. The CDR3 DNA follows: TGTGCCAGCAGCTTAGCGAGGACAGGTCGTAGCTCCTACAATGAGCAGTTCTTC. It is translated as CASSLARTGRSSYNEQFF. Full variable domain (outside the CDR3, taken from reference TRBV7-8 and TRBJ2-1): GAGVSQSPRYKVAKRGQDVALRCDPISGHVSLFWYQQALGQGPEFLTYFQNEAQLDKSGLPSDRFFAERPEGSVSTLKIQRTQQEDSAVYLCASSLARTGRSSYNEQFFGPGTRLTVL.